Following are 28 T cell receptor beta chains from one sample sequenced in a study of T cell responses to AZD1222 COVID-19 vaccine. The assay was immunoSEQ multiplex PCR, and TCRdb's table has in-frame clones only and misses some. The table has some 110,000 clones, roughly 88% seen once. The starting material was peripheral blood, obtained on day 0 of AZD1222 vaccination. Receptors originate from an adult in good health.

This chain links TRBV6-2 or TRBV6-3 with TRBJ1-5, with TRBD1 matching 7 bases. The germline V gene has CDR1 MNHEY and CDR2 SVGEGT. The CDR3 has 15 residues. The V and J ends lost 5 bases and 6 bases, in that order; junction bases with no gene match: 10. For the CDR3, the DNA is TGTGCCAGCAGTAAAAGACAGGGATCAGGTCAGCCCCAGCATTTT. Translated, it gives CASSKRQGSGQPQHF.

This clone was counted once. The rearrangement links TRBV19 to TRBJ2-1; D possibly corresponds to TRBD2 (6 bases). CDR1 and CDR2 (germline): LNHDA, SQIVND (reference sequence). The CDR3 is 14 amino acids. Trimming left V 7 bases short and J 3 bases short, with 13 bases between. CDR3 nucleotide sequence: TGTGCCAGTACAGCGGGTTTTCTCTACAATGAGCAGTTCTTC. This sequence encodes CASTAGFLYNEQFF. The variable domain in full, completed from reference TRBV19 and TRBJ2-1, reads DGGITQSPKYLFRKEGQNVTLSCEQNLNHDAMYWYRQDPGQGLRLIYYSQIVNDFQKGDIAEGYSVSREKKESFPLTVTSAQKNPTAFYLCASTAGFLYNEQFFGPGTRLTVL.

This chain joins TRBV5-6 and TRBJ2-7; D gene unclear. Germline V gene data show CDR1 as SGHDT and CDR2 as YYEEEE. The CDR3 has 14 amino acids. Trimming stripped 0 bases from V and 6 bases from J, with 13 bases between. In DNA, the CDR3 is TGTGCCAGCAGCTTGGTTGGGGTGTCCGGCGAGCAGTACTTC. Translated: CASSLVGVSGEQYF.

There are a few counts of this clone. The gene calls are TRBV5-1 and TRBJ2-1, with D unresolved. The CDR3 has 14 residues. Germline V CDR1 and CDR2: SGHRS, YFSETQ. V lost 0 bases and J lost 7, with 11 bases in between. The DNA for the CDR3 is TGCGCCAGCAGCTTGGCACTTCAAGCTAATGAGCAGTTCTTC. Protein product: CASSLALQANEQFF.

This clone was observed a single time. The rearrangement links TRBV5-4 to TRBJ2-7, with 7 bases matching TRBD1. CDR1 SGHNT and CDR2 YYREEE come from the germline V gene (reference sequence). The CDR3 sequence is 16 residues long. J gave up 5 bases and V 4 bases, and 15 bases lay outside the gene matches. The CDR3 reads CASSSHRGRFGDEQYF. Written as DNA, the CDR3 is TGTGCCAGCAGCAGTCACAGGGGCAGGTTTGGGGACGAGCAGTACTTC.

This clone showed up just once. The rearrangement uses TRBV28 and TRBJ1-3; the D is unclear. The V and J ends lost 2 bases and 4 bases respectively, with 6 bases between them. Germline lookup yields CDR1 MDHEN and CDR2 SYDVKM. This CDR3 comprises 13 residues. CDR3 region: CASSLQTGNTIYF. CDR3 nucleotides: TGTGCCAGCAGTTTACAGACGGGAAACACCATATATTTT. The variable domain in full, with the rest retrieved from reference TRBV28 and TRBJ1-3, is DVKVTQSSRYLVKRTGEKVFLECVQDMDHENMFWYRQDPGLGLRLIYFSYDVKMKEKGDIPEGYSVSREKKERFSLILESASTNQTSMYLCASSLQTGNTIYFGEGSWLTVV.

The chain is built from TRBV7-3 and TRBJ2-1, with 15 bases lining up with TRBD2. CDR3 length: 16 amino acids. V shed 2 bases, J shed 8 bases, and the junction held 4 bases outside the gene matches. Germline CDR1 reads SGHTA; CDR2 reads FQGTGA. In nucleotides, the CDR3 is TGTGCCAGCAGCTTAGGACTAGCGGGAGGGATGGATGAGCAGTTCTTC. Translated: CASSLGLAGGMDEQFF.

V is TRBV18 and J is TRBJ1-2; a weak D match, TRBD1 (5 bases). The germline gives CDR1 KGHSH, CDR2 LQKENI. The germline V and J ends were trimmed by 3 bases and 5 bases, with 13 bases remaining between them. The CDR3 sequence is 14 residues long. The CDR3 DNA is TGTGCCAGCTCACCGCGGGACGAAGGGTATGGCTACACCTTC. Its translation: CASSPRDEGYGYTF.

V gene TRBV7-3 combines with J gene TRBJ1-1; D perhaps matches TRBD1 (5 bases). Germline-derived CDR1 and CDR2 are SGHTA and FQGTGA. This CDR3 region has 15 residues. The V gene lost 5 bases and the J gene lost 7 bases, with 20 bases spanning the gap. The CDR3 loop reads CASSPGGIRGGEAFF. The CDR3 DNA is TGTGCCAGCAGCCCCGGGGGGATCAGAGGAGGTGAAGCTTTCTTT.

J is TRBJ2-5 and V is TRBV2; the D is unclear. From germline, CDR1 is SNHLY and CDR2 FYNNEI. Trimming pared 6 bases from V and 5 bases from J, leaving 7 bases between. There are 11 residues in the CDR3. In DNA, the CDR3 is TGTGCCAGCAGAAAACTTGAGACCCAGTACTTC. It translates to CASRKLETQYF.

This chain connects TRBV4-1 to TRBJ2-2; 9 bases are a match to TRBD1. The CDR3 has 16 residues. Trimming at V came to 0 bases and at J to 6 bases, leaving 5 bases not matched to a gene. CDR1 is MGHRA and CDR2 is YSYEKL in the germline V gene. The CDR3 region is CASSQEGTGISGELFF. The CDR3 nucleotides read TGCGCCAGCAGCCAAGAAGGGACAGGGATCTCCGGGGAGCTGTTTTTT.

The chain recombines TRBV11-2 with TRBJ1-1; 11 nucleotides match TRBD1. J lost 5 bases, V lost 1 base, and 6 bases had no gene match. This CDR3 is built from 16 residues. The germline V gene encodes CDR1 SGHAT and CDR2 FQNNGV. The chain's CDR3 is CASSLGWDRGNTEAFF. CDR3 coding DNA: TGTGCCAGCAGCTTAGGGTGGGACAGGGGGAATACTGAAGCTTTCTTT.

This chain connects TRBV19 to TRBJ1-6; 7 bases are shared with TRBD1. With 3 bases clipped from V and 5 bases from J, the junction kept 7 bases outside the gene matches. Germline V lookup: CDR1 LNHDA, CDR2 SQIVND (reference sequence). This CDR3 has 16 amino acids. The CDR3 loop is CASSIQVGTDNSPLHF. In DNA form, the CDR3 reads TGTGCCAGTAGTATCCAAGTCGGGACAGATAATTCACCCCTCCACTTT. The full variable domain, with the rest looked up from reference TRBV19 and TRBJ1-6, is DGGITQSPKYLFRKEGQNVTLSCEQNLNHDAMYWYRQDPGQGLRLIYYSQIVNDFQKGDIAEGYSVSREKKESFPLTVTSAQKNPTAFYLCASSIQVGTDNSPLHFGNGTRLTVT.

The CDR3 DNA follows: TGTGCCAGCAGTTTAGGGGACATAGCTAACTATGGCTACACCTTC. Its protein product is CASSLGDIANYGYTF. The chain combines TRBV28 with TRBJ1-2, with D perhaps TRBD1 (6 bases). The germline V and J ends were trimmed by 2 bases and 0 bases, with 10 bases remaining between them. This CDR3 is 15 amino acids long. CDR1 and CDR2 from the germline V gene are MDHEN and SYDVKM.

The chain carries TRBV6-5 and TRBJ1-2, with TRBD1 as a possible D gene (6 bases). The CDR3 has 14 amino acids. Germline-derived CDR1 and CDR2 are MNHEY and SVGAGI. V lost 0 bases and J 4 bases, leaving 9 bases between the germline ends. Here the CDR3 DNA reads TGTGCCAGCAGTTACTCGCAGGGGATCTATGGCTACACCTTC. Translating gives CASSYSQGIYGYTF.

V usage is TRBV12-3 or TRBV12-4 and J usage is TRBJ2-1, with D uncertain. Deletions cut 3 bases from V and 0 bases from J, with 3 bases between. This CDR3 region has 13 residues. The CDR3 spells CASSLNSYNEQFF. CDR3 coding DNA: TGTGCCAGCAGTTTGAACTCCTACAATGAGCAGTTCTTC.

The chain couples TRBV12-3 or TRBV12-4 to TRBJ1-2; 7 nucleotides agree with TRBD1. V lost 3 bases and J lost 6; bases outside the gene matches: 4. This CDR3 comprises 13 residues. DNA of the CDR3: TGTGCCAGCAGTTTTCAGGGGGTTGATGGCTACACCTTC. Its protein product is CASSFQGVDGYTF.

This clone has a single count. The rearrangement links TRBV7-6 to TRBJ1-5; 8 bases match TRBD1. J gave up 5 bases and V 1 base, and 7 bases lay outside the gene matches. CDR3 size: 16 residues. CDR1 and CDR2 from the germline V gene are SGHVS and FNYEAQ. CDR3 coding DNA: TGTGCCAGCAGCTTAGAGGGCAGGGGGCGGGATCAGCCCCAGCATTTT. Amino acid sequence: CASSLEGRGRDQPQHF.

J is TRBJ2-2 and V is TRBV6-4; D is unclear. The length of the CDR3 is 13 residues. The germline V and J ends were trimmed by 7 bases and 5 bases, with 11 bases remaining between them. Germline V gene lookup returns CDR1 MRHNA and CDR2 SNTAGT. The chain's CDR3 is CASTDRWTGELFF. CDR3 sequence (DNA): TGTGCCAGCACCGATCGGTGGACCGGGGAGCTGTTTTTT.

V usage is TRBV2 and J usage is TRBJ2-7; D is uncertain. The CDR3 covers 11 residues. Germline CDR1 SNHLY, CDR2 FYNNEI. V was cut by 7 bases and J by 4 bases, with 8 bases left in between. This CDR3 is CASTPRYEQYF. The CDR3 DNA reads TGTGCCAGCACCCCCCGATACGAGCAGTACTTC.

The chain has TRBV11-2 and TRBJ1-1; 7 nucleotides match TRBD1. The V segment lost 3 bases and the J segment 11 bases; nucleotides outside the gene matches: 12. CDR1 SGHAT and CDR2 FQNNGV come from the germline V gene. This CDR3 is 14 amino acids long. CDR3 loop: CASSFDRDLGRAFF. CDR3 DNA sequence: TGTGCCAGCAGCTTCGACAGGGACCTAGGCAGGGCTTTCTTT. The whole variable domain, filled in from reference TRBV11-2 and TRBJ1-1, reads EAGVAQSPRYKIIEKRQSVAFWCNPISGHATLYWYQQILGQGPKLLIQFQNNGVVDDSQLPKDRFSAERLKGVDSTLKIQPAKLEDSAVYLCASSFDRDLGRAFFGQGTRLTVV.

V gene TRBV5-1 combines with J gene TRBJ1-2; D is unresolved. The CDR3 runs 13 residues. CDR1 and CDR2 from the germline V gene are SGHRS and YFSETQ. Trimming removed 1 base at V and 3 bases at J, with 7 bases between. CDR3 loop: CASSLKSDYGYTF. The CDR3, as DNA: TGCGCCAGCAGCTTGAAGTCAGACTATGGCTACACCTTC.

In this sample, this clone turned up once. The chain is built from TRBV7-8 and TRBJ1-5; the match to TRBD1 covers 7 bases. After removal of 5 bases from V and 7 bases from J, the junction contained 8 bases not matched to a gene. Germline V gene sequence: CDR1 SGHVS, CDR2 FQNEAQ. This CDR3 region has 14 residues. The CDR3 sequence: CASSPQGVEQPQHF. CDR3 sequence (DNA): TGTGCCAGCAGCCCTCAGGGGGTTGAGCAGCCCCAGCATTTT.

The chain links TRBV28 to TRBJ1-1; no reliable D call. This CDR3 is 14 amino acids long. CDR1 is MDHEN and CDR2 is SYDVKM in the germline V gene. Trimming took 8 bases from V and 1 from J, leaving 14 bases between them. CDR3 nucleotide sequence: TGTGCCAGCCCTCCTACTGGGAGGAACACTGAAGCTTTCTTT. It encodes CASPPTGRNTEAFF.

The genes are TRBV14 and TRBJ1-2; weak D call: TRBD1 (6 bases). CDR1 and CDR2 from the germline V gene are SGHDN and FVKESK. The CDR3 has 16 residues. The V gene lost 4 bases and the J gene lost 6 bases, with 21 bases spanning the gap. The CDR3 region is CASSPRLGQGLNGYTF. CDR3 bases: TGTGCCAGCAGCCCCCGGCTCGGTCAGGGGCTAAATGGCTACACCTTC.

This rearrangement joins TRBV7-3 to TRBJ2-7; D remains unclear. This CDR3 is 13 amino acids long. Trimming took off 6 bases at V and 0 bases at J, with 9 bases between the two ends. Germline CDR1 is SGHTA and CDR2 is FQGTGA. The CDR3 region is CASSLASSYEQYF. CDR3 DNA sequence: TGTGCCAGCAGTCTCGCCAGCTCCTACGAGCAGTACTTC.

The chain is built from TRBV6-1 and TRBJ1-3, with 8 bases aligning to TRBD1. This CDR3 has 15 amino acids. V trimming: 3 bases; J trimming: 0 bases; junction bases outside the gene matches: 1. CDR1 is MNHNS, CDR2 SASEGT, per germline. CDR3: CASSDGTGSGNTIYF. As DNA, the CDR3 is TGTGCCAGCAGTGATGGGACAGGCTCTGGAAACACCATATATTTT.

The chain is built from TRBV9 and TRBJ1-1; D is perhaps TRBD1 (6 bases). V was shortened by 0 bases and J by 4 bases, with 10 bases between the two germline ends. The V gene's germline CDR1 is SGDLS and CDR2 YYNGEE. The CDR3 has 14 residues. The CDR3 protein is CASSVEGRGTEAFF. In nucleotides, the CDR3 is TGTGCCAGCAGCGTAGAGGGCAGGGGCACTGAAGCTTTCTTT. Full variable domain (rest looked up from reference TRBV9 and TRBJ1-1): DSGVTQTPKHLITATGQRVTLRCSPRSGDLSVYWYQQSLDQGLQFLIQYYNGEERAKGNILERFSAQQFPDLHSELNLSSLELGDSALYFCASSVEGRGTEAFFGQGTRLTVV.